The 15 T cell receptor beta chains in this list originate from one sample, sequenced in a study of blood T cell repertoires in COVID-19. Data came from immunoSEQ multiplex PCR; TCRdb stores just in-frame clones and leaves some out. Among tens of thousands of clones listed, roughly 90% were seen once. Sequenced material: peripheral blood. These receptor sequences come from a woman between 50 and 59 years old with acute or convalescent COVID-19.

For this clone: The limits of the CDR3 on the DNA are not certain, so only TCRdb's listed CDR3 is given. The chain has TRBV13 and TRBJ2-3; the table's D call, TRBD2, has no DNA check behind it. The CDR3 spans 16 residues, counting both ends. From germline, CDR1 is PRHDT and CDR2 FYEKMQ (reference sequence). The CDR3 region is CASSFRGRREADTQYF.

In DNA, the CDR3 is TGTGCCAGTATGCGAGTCACTGAAGCTTTCTTT. It yields the protein CASMRVTEAFF. J is TRBJ1-1 and V is TRBV19, with D unresolved. This CDR3 has 11 residues. Germline loops: CDR1 LNHDA, CDR2 SQIVND (reference sequence). V was shortened by 7 bases and J by 4 bases, with 7 bases between the two germline ends.

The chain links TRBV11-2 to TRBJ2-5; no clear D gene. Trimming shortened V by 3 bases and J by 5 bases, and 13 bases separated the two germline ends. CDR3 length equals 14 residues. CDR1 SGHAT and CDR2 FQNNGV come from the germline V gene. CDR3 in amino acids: CASSFERGRETQYF. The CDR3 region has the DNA TGTGCCAGCAGCTTTGAAAGAGGCCGGGAGACCCAGTACTTC.

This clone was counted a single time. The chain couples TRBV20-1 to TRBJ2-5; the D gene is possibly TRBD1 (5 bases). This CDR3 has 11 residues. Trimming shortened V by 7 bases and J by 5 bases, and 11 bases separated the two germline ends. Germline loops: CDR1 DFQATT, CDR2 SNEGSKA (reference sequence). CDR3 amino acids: CSVGPRETQYF. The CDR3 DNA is TGCAGTGTGGGGCCGAGGGAGACCCAGTACTTC.

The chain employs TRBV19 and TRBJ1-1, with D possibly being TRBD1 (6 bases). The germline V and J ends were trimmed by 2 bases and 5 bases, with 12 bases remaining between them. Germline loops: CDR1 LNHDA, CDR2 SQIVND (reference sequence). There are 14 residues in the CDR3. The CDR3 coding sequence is TGTGCCAGTAGTATACGGGTGGGGGCGACTGAAGCTTTCTTT. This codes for CASSIRVGATEAFF.

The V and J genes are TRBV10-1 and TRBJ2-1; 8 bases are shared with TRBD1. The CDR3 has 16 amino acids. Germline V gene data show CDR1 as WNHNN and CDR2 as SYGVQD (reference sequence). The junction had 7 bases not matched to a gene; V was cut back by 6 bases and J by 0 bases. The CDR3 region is CASSSRTGSSYNEQFF. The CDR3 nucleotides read TGCGCCAGCAGCTCGCGGACAGGGAGCTCCTACAATGAGCAGTTCTTC.

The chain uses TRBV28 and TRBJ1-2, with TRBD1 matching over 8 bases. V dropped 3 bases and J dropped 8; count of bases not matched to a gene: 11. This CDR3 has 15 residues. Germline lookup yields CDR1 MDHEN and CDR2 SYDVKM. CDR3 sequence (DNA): TGTGCCAGCAGTTTTGGACAGGGATCCGGTGAAGGCTACACCTTC. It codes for CASSFGQGSGEGYTF.

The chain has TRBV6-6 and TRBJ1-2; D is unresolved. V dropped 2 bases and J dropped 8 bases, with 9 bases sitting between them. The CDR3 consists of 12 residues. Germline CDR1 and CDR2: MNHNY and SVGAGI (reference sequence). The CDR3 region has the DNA TGTGCCAGCAGTTACCGAGGGAGCGGCTACACCTTC. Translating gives CASSYRGSGYTF.

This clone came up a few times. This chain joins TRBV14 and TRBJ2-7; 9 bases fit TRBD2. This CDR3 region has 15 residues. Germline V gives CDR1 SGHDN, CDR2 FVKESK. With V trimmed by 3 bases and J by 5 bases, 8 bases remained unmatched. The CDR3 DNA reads TGTGCCAGCAGCCATCTCGGGACTAGCAGCGACGAGCAGTACTTC. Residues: CASSHLGTSSDEQYF.

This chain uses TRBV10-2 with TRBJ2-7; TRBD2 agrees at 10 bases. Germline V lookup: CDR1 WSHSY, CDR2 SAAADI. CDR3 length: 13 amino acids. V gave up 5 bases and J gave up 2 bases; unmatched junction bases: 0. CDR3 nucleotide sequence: TGCGCCAGCAGTAGCGGGGGGGCCTACGAGCAGTACTTC. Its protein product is CASSSGGAYEQYF.

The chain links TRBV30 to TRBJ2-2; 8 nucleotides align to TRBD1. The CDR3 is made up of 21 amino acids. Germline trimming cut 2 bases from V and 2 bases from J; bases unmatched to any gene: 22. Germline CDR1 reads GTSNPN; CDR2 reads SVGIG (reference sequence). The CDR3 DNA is TGTGCCTGGAGTACCCCCGTTGGACAGGGTTTTCGGACCAAAAACACCGGGGAGCTGTTTTTT. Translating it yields CAWSTPVGQGFRTKNTGELFF. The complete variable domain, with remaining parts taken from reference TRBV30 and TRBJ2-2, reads SQTIHQWPATLVQPVGSPLSLECTVEGTSNPNLYWYRQAAGRGLQLLFYSVGIGQISSEVPQNLSASRPQDRQFILSSKKLLLSDSGFYLCAWSTPVGQGFRTKNTGELFFGEGSRLTVL.

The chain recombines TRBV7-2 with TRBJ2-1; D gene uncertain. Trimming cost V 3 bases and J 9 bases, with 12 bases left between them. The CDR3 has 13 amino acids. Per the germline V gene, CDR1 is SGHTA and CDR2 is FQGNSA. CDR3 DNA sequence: TGTGCCAGCAGCTTTACCCGCATCGGTGAGCAGTTCTTC. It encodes CASSFTRIGEQFF.

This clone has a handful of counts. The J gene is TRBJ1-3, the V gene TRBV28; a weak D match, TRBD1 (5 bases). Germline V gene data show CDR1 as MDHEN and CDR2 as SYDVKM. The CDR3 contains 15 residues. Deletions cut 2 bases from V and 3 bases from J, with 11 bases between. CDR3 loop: CASSLGRVGGNTIYF. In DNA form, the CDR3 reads TGTGCCAGCAGTTTAGGCAGGGTTGGTGGAAACACCATATATTTT. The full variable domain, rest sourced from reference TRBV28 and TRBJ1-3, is DVKVTQSSRYLVKRTGEKVFLECVQDMDHENMFWYRQDPGLGLRLIYFSYDVKMKEKGDIPEGYSVSREKKERFSLILESASTNQTSMYLCASSLGRVGGNTIYFGEGSWLTVV.

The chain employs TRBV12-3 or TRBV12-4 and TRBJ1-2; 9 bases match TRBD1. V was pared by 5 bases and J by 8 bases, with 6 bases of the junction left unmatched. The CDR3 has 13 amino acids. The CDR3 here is CASSPGTGLGYTF. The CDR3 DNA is TGTGCCAGCAGTCCCGGGACAGGGTTAGGCTACACCTTC.

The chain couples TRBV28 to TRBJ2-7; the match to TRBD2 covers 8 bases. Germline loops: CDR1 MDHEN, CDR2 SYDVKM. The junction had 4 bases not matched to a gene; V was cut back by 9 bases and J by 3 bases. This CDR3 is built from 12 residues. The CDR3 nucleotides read TGTGCCAGTGGCGGGGGGAACTACGAGCAGTACTTC. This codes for CASGGGNYEQYF. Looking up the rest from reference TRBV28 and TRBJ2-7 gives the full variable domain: DVKVTQSSRYLVKRTGEKVFLECVQDMDHENMFWYRQDPGLGLRLIYFSYDVKMKEKGDIPEGYSVSREKKERFSLILESASTNQTSMYLCASGGGNYEQYFGPGTRLTVT.